Below are 5 T cell receptor beta chains sequenced from a single sample in a study of vaccination and CD4 T cells after COVID-19. The Oncomine TCR Beta short-read assay sequenced DNA from cultured CD4+ T cells. MiXCR was run by TCRdb on the PCR reads, yielding one entry per CDR3 protein. This table holds 13,000 or so distinct CDR3 sequences, about two fifths found once. Their antigens are not known. As to treatment: approximately 10-day PBMC culture with coronavirus spike peptide pools or control peptides (ViraFEST assay). Sequencing input: CD4+ T cells from blood, cultured in vitro. Source of these receptors: a human donor who had recovered from COVID-19.

The gene calls are TRBV11-3 and TRBJ2-7; D call uncertain. Trimming took 1 base from V and 3 from J, leaving 10 bases between them. From germline, CDR1 is SGHNT and CDR2 YENEEA. The CDR3 length is 14 residues. In DNA form, the CDR3 reads TGTGCCAGCAGCTTAGGCTTGGGTGACTACGAGCAGTACTTC. This sequence encodes CASSLGLGDYEQYF.

The chain has TRBV6-1 and TRBJ2-7; 10 bases fit TRBD1. V lost 0 bases to trimming and J lost 6 bases; unmatched junction nucleotides: 5. Germline V CDR1 and CDR2: MNHNS, SASEGT. There are 15 residues in the CDR3. The chain's CDR3 is CASSEAGQGLGEQYF. CDR3 sequence (DNA): TGTGCCAGCAGTGAAGCGGGACAGGGGCTAGGCGAGCAGTACTTC.

This clonotype came up a few times. The V and J genes are TRBV20-1 and TRBJ1-1, with TRBD1 as a possible D gene (5 bases). Germline loops: CDR1 DFQATT, CDR2 SNEGSKA (reference sequence). V lost 6 bases, J lost 3 bases, and 14 bases lay in between. This CDR3 spans 13 amino acids. The CDR3 loop reads CSASGTGDTEAFF. DNA for the CDR3: TGCAGTGCCTCCGGGACCGGGGACACTGAAGCTTTCTTT.

The chain is built from TRBV20-1 and TRBJ2-5; D might be TRBD1 or TRBD2, each matching 5 bases. The CDR3 covers 14 residues. Germline values: CDR1 DFQATT, CDR2 SNEGSKA (reference sequence). Trimming removed 4 bases from V and 3 bases from J, with 15 bases in between. Here the CDR3 DNA reads TGCAGTGCTAACCCAGGGAGAGGCGAAGAGACCCAGTACTTC. Amino acid sequence: CSANPGRGEETQYF.

The chain joins TRBV7-3 to TRBJ2-5; 8 bases align to TRBD1. The junction had 9 bases not matched to a gene; V was cut back by 5 bases and J by 7 bases. The CDR3 runs to 14 residues. Per the germline V gene, CDR1 is SGHTA and CDR2 is FQGTGA. The CDR3 DNA sequence: TGTGCCAGCAGCCAAGGGACAGGCCTGCGGACCCAGTACTTC. Amino acid sequence: CASSQGTGLRTQYF.